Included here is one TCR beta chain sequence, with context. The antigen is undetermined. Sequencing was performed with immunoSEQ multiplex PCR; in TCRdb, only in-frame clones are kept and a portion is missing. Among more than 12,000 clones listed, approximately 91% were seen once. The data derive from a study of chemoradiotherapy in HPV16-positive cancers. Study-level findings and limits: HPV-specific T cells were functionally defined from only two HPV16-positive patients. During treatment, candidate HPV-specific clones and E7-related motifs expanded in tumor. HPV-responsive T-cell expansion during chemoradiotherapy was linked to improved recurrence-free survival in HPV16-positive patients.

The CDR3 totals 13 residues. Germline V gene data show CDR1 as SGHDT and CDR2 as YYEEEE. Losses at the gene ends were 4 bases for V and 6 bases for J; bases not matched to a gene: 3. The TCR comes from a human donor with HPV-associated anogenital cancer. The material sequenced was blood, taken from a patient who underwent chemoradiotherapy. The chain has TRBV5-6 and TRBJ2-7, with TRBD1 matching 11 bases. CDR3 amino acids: CASSPGQGAEQYF. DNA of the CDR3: TGTGCCAGCAGCCCTGGACAGGGGGCCGAGCAGTACTTC.